This T cell receptor beta chain was sequenced in a study of shared clonotypes between healthy human individuals. The repertoire was sequenced with immunoSEQ multiplex PCR; TCRdb's copy has only in-frame clones and lacks some. Seen here are more than 2 million clones, around 95% observed once, and the top ten hold less than 0.15%. Germline CDR1 reads SGHRS; CDR2 reads YFSETQ. The CDR3 contains 12 residues. Trimming removed 0 bases from V and 4 bases from J, with 5 bases in between. Notes on this clone: The sample holds other DNA sequences that translate to the same CDR3.

The TCR originated in a man aged 18 to 30 in good health. The V gene is TRBV5-1, the J gene TRBJ2-7; D not resolved. The sample taken for sequencing was naive CD4+ T cells sorted from blood. Subset specified: CD45RA+ positively selected. The DNA of the CDR3 is TGCGCCAGCAGCTTGGGGCAGTACGAGCAGTACTTC. Its protein product is CASSLGQYEQYF.